One and the same sample provided the 27 T cell receptor beta chains below, sequenced in a study of breast tumors, draining lymph nodes, adjacent tissues. Using its own MiXCR run on the multiplex PCR reads, TCRdb lists one record per CDR3 protein. The sample records nearly 200,000 distinct CDR3 sequences, about 32% being singletons. The lymph nodes were axillary draining lymph nodes from breast cancer patients. Material: axillary lymph node tissue. These receptors were collected from a female donor with breast cancer. Some clones in this sample may be carry-over from other donors' samples.

This clonotype was picked up many times. V usage is TRBV3-1 and J usage is TRBJ1-5, with D maybe TRBD1 (5 bases). This CDR3 is built from 15 residues. The V end lost 1 base, the J end lost 5 bases, and 12 bases lay between the germline ends. Germline CDR1 and CDR2: LGHDT and YNNKEL (reference sequence). The CDR3 DNA sequence: TGTGCCAGCAGCCAAGGGGCAGGGATACATCAGCCCCAGCATTTT. The encoded protein is CASSQGAGIHQPQHF.

V usage is TRBV20-1 and J usage is TRBJ2-3; 15 nucleotides match TRBD2. Germline V gene data show CDR1 as DFQATT and CDR2 as SNEGSKA (reference sequence). Trimming took 4 bases from V and 7 from J; bases not matched to a gene: 6. This CDR3 contains 15 residues. CDR3 in amino acids: CSAKGLAGGPYTQYF. The CDR3 DNA sequence: TGCAGTGCTAAAGGACTAGCGGGGGGGCCGTATACGCAGTATTTT.

This clonotype has more than one count but fewer than ten. This chain links TRBV28 with TRBJ1-3; TRBD1 matches at 7 bases. The CDR3 extends over 17 amino acids. Looked up from germline, CDR1 is MDHEN and CDR2 is SYDVKM. The trim removed 6 bases at V and 0 bases at J, leaving 11 bases unmatched. CDR3 loop: CASRVRGAPLSGNTIYF. The CDR3 DNA reads as TGTGCCAGCAGGGTCAGGGGGGCCCCCCTCTCTGGAAACACCATATATTTT.

This clonotype was seen ten or more times. The chain is built from TRBV9 and TRBJ2-1, with 13 nucleotides matching TRBD2. Unmatched junction bases numbered 5, after V lost 4 bases and J lost 4 bases. The CDR3 spans 16 residues. Germline values: CDR1 SGDLS, CDR2 YYNGEE. CDR3 in DNA: TGTGCCAGCAGCTCCCGGACTAGCGGGGGTTACAATGAGCAGTTCTTC. Protein: CASSSRTSGGYNEQFF.

A few counts support this clonotype. The chain carries TRBV12-5 and TRBJ2-5; 9 bases are shared with TRBD2. This CDR3 has 20 amino acids. Germline-derived CDR1 and CDR2 are LGHNT and FRNRAP. Germline trimming cut 3 bases from V and 1 base from J; bases unmatched to any gene: 18. This CDR3 is CASGFLVFVLASGIQETQYF. The CDR3 region has the DNA TGTGCTAGTGGTTTCCTGGTTTTCGTATTGGCTAGCGGGATCCAAGAGACCCAGTACTTC.

Ten or more counts support this clonotype. V is TRBV5-1 and J is TRBJ1-3; tentatively, D is TRBD1 (5 bases). V lost 0 bases and J 4 bases, leaving 11 bases between the germline ends. The CDR3 has 15 residues. Germline V gene sequence: CDR1 SGHRS, CDR2 YFSETQ. The CDR3 DNA is TGCGCCAGCAGCTTGGACCAGGGTTACGGAAACACCATATATTTT. Residues: CASSLDQGYGNTIYF.

This clonotype was seen a few times. V and J are TRBV18 and TRBJ2-1, with 10 nucleotides matching TRBD1. From germline, CDR1 is KGHSH and CDR2 LQKENI. The CDR3 sequence is 14 residues long. Trimming took 1 base from V and 9 from J; bases not matched to a gene: 3. In DNA, the CDR3 is TGTGCCAGCTCACCACGGACAGGGGGAATTGAGCAGTTCTTC. Encoded protein: CASSPRTGGIEQFF.

In this sample, this clonotype turned up many times. The V call is TRBV29-1, the J call TRBJ1-3; D uncertain. Germline V CDR1 and CDR2: SQVTM, ANQGSEA. The CDR3 has 12 amino acids. The ends were cut back, 3 bases at V and 0 bases at J, with 3 bases in the middle. The CDR3 DNA reads as TGCAGCGTTGAGCTCTCTGGAAACACCATATATTTT. Translation gives CSVELSGNTIYF.

This clonotype was counted at least ten times. This sequence joins TRBV6-6 and TRBJ1-5; the D is unclear. Per germline, CDR1 MNHNY and CDR2 SVGAGI (reference sequence). The ends were cut back, 0 bases at V and 5 bases at J, with 5 bases in the middle. CDR3 size: 13 residues. DNA for the CDR3: TGTGCCAGCAGTTACTCGATGGATCAGCCCCAGCATTTT. Translation gives CASSYSMDQPQHF.

This clonotype came up many times. The V gene is TRBV9, the J gene TRBJ1-4; D is uncertain. The germline V and J ends were trimmed by 4 bases and 0 bases, with 7 bases remaining between them. Germline V gene lookup returns CDR1 SGDLS and CDR2 YYNGEE. This CDR3 is 14 amino acids long. DNA of the CDR3: TGTGCCAGCAGCAACAGTGCAACTAATGAAAAACTGTTTTTT. Its translation is CASSNSATNEKLFF.

This clonotype showed up many times. J is TRBJ2-1 and V is TRBV5-4; D may be TRBD1 (5 bases). Deletions cut 3 bases from V and 7 bases from J, with 14 bases between. The CDR3 is made up of 14 amino acids. Germline lookup yields CDR1 SGHNT and CDR2 YYREEE (reference sequence). In nucleotides, the CDR3 is TGTGCCAGCAGCTCCCCCCAGGGTAAAAATGAGCAGTTCTTC. Encoded protein: CASSSPQGKNEQFF.

The chain recombines TRBV6-5 with TRBJ1-6; possibly TRBD1 for D (5 bases). The V end lost 2 bases, the J end lost 7 bases, and 12 bases lay between the germline ends. CDR1 and CDR2 (germline): MNHEY, SVGAGI. The CDR3 spans 15 residues. The CDR3 loop reads CASSYSRGRNSPLHF. DNA of the CDR3: TGTGCCAGCAGTTACAGTAGGGGACGGAATTCACCCCTCCACTTT.

Ten or more counts support this clonotype. The chain combines TRBV12-3 or TRBV12-4 with TRBJ2-2; the D gene is possibly TRBD2 (7 bases). V was trimmed by 3 bases and J by 4 bases, leaving 9 bases between them. The CDR3 runs 14 residues. CDR3 nucleotides: TGTGCCAGCAGTTTCCGGGGGGCCACCGGGGAGCTGTTTTTT. This gives the protein CASSFRGATGELFF.

This clonotype was observed at least ten times. V usage is TRBV20-1 and J usage is TRBJ2-7; tentatively, D is TRBD1 or TRBD2 (5 bases each). Germline-derived CDR1 and CDR2 are DFQATT and SNEGSKA (reference sequence). V was pared by 5 bases and J by 3 bases, with 14 bases between. The CDR3 spans 13 residues. The DNA of the CDR3 is TGCAGTGCTCGCCGGGACGGCCGCTACGAGCAGTACTTC. It encodes CSARRDGRYEQYF.

This clonotype was found many times. The J gene is TRBJ2-1, the V gene TRBV20-1; 14 nucleotides line up with TRBD2. The V gene end was trimmed by 5 bases and the J gene end by 7 bases; junction bases not matched to a gene: 10. The CDR3 runs 16 residues. CDR1 and CDR2 from the germline V gene are DFQATT and SNEGSKA (reference sequence). The CDR3 coding sequence is TGCAGTGCTTACCCCGGGACTAGCGGGGGCCGTAATGAGCAGTTCTTC. It yields the protein CSAYPGTSGGRNEQFF.

The table lists this clonotype with many counts. The chain recombines TRBV2 with TRBJ2-2; D remains ambiguous. CDR1 is SNHLY, CDR2 FYNNEI, per germline. CDR3 length: 12 residues. V was clipped by 8 bases and J by 7 bases, with 11 bases between them. CDR3 DNA: TGTGCCAGCCGATTCGCTCTCGGGGAGCTGTTTTTT. Translation gives CASRFALGELFF. Full variable domain (missing parts from reference TRBV2 and TRBJ2-2): EPEVTQTPSHQVTQMGQEVILRCVPISNHLYFYWYRQILGQKVEFLVSFYNNEISEKSEIFDDQFSVERPDGSNFTLKIRSTKLEDSAMYFCASRFALGELFFGEGSRLTVL.

Ten or more counts support this clonotype. The genes are TRBV5-6 and TRBJ1-5; D not certain. The germline CDR1 and CDR2 sequences are SGHDT and YYEEEE. V was shortened by 5 bases and J by 1 base, with 13 bases between the two germline ends. The length of the CDR3 is 15 residues. The DNA of the CDR3 is TGTGCCAGCAGTCTTGCTGACACCAGCAATCAGCCCCAGCATTTT. Protein sequence: CASSLADTSNQPQHF.

This clonotype was picked up a small number of times. V usage is TRBV19 and J usage is TRBJ1-4; 7 bases are a match to TRBD1. V dropped 5 bases and J dropped 14; count of bases not matched to a gene: 11. The CDR3 is 13 amino acids. CDR1 and CDR2 from the germline V gene are LNHDA and SQIVND (reference sequence). The CDR3, as DNA: TGTGCCAGTAGTCGACAGGGTAGTGGAAAGCTGTTTTTT. Translating it yields CASSRQGSGKLFF.

This clonotype was picked up a small number of times. The rearrangement joins TRBV18 to TRBJ2-3; D may be TRBD2 (5 bases). This CDR3 is 15 amino acids long. The V end lost 2 bases, the J end lost 2 bases, and 11 bases lay between the germline ends. Per germline, CDR1 KGHSH and CDR2 LQKENI. In nucleotides, the CDR3 is TGTGCCAGCTCACCATTGGGGAGTTCCACAGATACGCAGTATTTT. Amino acid sequence: CASSPLGSSTDTQYF. Variable domain in full (rest from reference TRBV18 and TRBJ2-3): NAGVMQNPRHLVRRRGQEARLRCSPMKGHSHVYWYRQLPEEGLKFMVYLQKENIIDESGMPKERFSAEFPKEGPSILRIQQVVRGDSAAYFCASSPLGSSTDTQYFGPGTRLTVL.

This clonotype has a count of ten or more. The V and J genes are TRBV20-1 and TRBJ2-5, with a tentative D call TRBD1 (6 bases). V was shortened by 6 bases and J by 5 bases, with 13 bases between the two germline ends. CDR3 size: 12 residues. CDR1 is DFQATT and CDR2 is SNEGSKA in the germline V gene (reference sequence). As DNA, the CDR3 is TGCAGTGCGCCAGGACAGCGGGAGACCCAGTACTTC. Translation: CSAPGQRETQYF.

In the case of this clonotype: Being one base from a much bigger clone, this may be a read error. The J gene is TRBJ2-3, the V gene TRBV27, with no clear D. Germline CDR1 reads MNHEY; CDR2 reads SMNVEV (reference sequence). The CDR3 is made up of 13 amino acids. In DNA form, the CDR3 reads TGTGCCAGCAGGCCGGTACTCACAGATACGCGGTATTTT. The encoded protein is CASRPVLTDTRYF.

The sample holds many counts of this clonotype. V gene TRBV5-1 combines with J gene TRBJ2-5, with D tentatively TRBD1 (6 bases). V lost 4 bases to trimming and J lost 5 bases, with 15 bases between them. The CDR3 has 14 amino acids. Per the germline V gene, CDR1 is SGHRS and CDR2 is YFSETQ. CDR3 loop: CASSAGQGSETQYF. CDR3 bases: TGCGCCAGCAGCGCAGGGCAGGGGAGCGAGACCCAGTACTTC.

The chain employs TRBV3-1 and TRBJ1-2; maybe TRBD1 (5 bases). Looked up from germline, CDR1 is LGHDT and CDR2 is YNNKEL (reference sequence). The CDR3 length is 17 residues. The V gene lost 2 bases and the J gene lost 5 bases, with 21 bases spanning the gap. In DNA, the CDR3 is TGTGCCAGCAGCCAAATTTATAAGGGACCCCGGGGGTATGGCTACACCTTC. Protein product: CASSQIYKGPRGYGYTF. The variable domain in full, with the rest retrieved from reference TRBV3-1 and TRBJ1-2, is DTAVSQTPKYLVTQMGNDKSIKCEQNLGHDTMYWYKQDSKKFLKIMFSYNNKELIINETVPNRFSPKSPDKAHLNLHINSLELGDSAVYFCASSQIYKGPRGYGYTFGSGTRLTVV.

This sequence joins TRBV9 and TRBJ2-6; possible D gene TRBD2, 6 bases. The germline gives CDR1 SGDLS, CDR2 YYNGEE. Trimming took off 4 bases at V and 4 bases at J, with 9 bases between the two ends. The CDR3 runs to 14 residues. For the CDR3, the DNA is TGTGCCAGCAGCCCCCTAGCGGGGGCCAACGTCCTGACTTTC. Translating gives CASSPLAGANVLTF. Based on the CDR3 plus reference TRBV9 and TRBJ2-6, the full variable domain is DSGVTQTPKHLITATGQRVTLRCSPRSGDLSVYWYQQSLDQGLQFLIQYYNGEERAKGNILERFSAQQFPDLHSELNLSSLELGDSALYFCASSPLAGANVLTFGAGSRLTVL.

This clonotype was seen at least ten times. Germline and junction disagree at one end, which may indicate a read error. The J gene is TRBJ2-7, the V gene TRBV5-8; 7 bases are shared with TRBD1. The CDR3 contains 13 residues. Per germline, CDR1 SGHTS and CDR2 YDEGEE. DNA for the CDR3: TGTGCCAGCACCTTGGACAGGCGTGGAGAGCAGTACTTC. This codes for CASTLDRRGEQYF.

There are many counts of this clonotype. The V call is TRBV20-1, the J call TRBJ1-6, with 9 bases identical to TRBD1. V was pared by 3 bases and J by 10 bases, with 7 bases of the junction left unmatched. The CDR3 extends over 14 amino acids. The germline gives CDR1 DFQATT, CDR2 SNEGSKA (reference sequence). The CDR3 is CSARTGQGDSPLHF. The CDR3 DNA is TGCAGTGCTAGGACGGGACAGGGCGACTCACCCCTCCACTTT.

This clonotype was seen at least ten times. This chain links TRBV5-1 with TRBJ2-3; possibly TRBD1 for D (5 bases). This CDR3 has 15 residues. V lost 0 bases and J lost 8, with 16 bases in between. The germline V gene has CDR1 SGHRS and CDR2 YFSETQ. CDR3 nucleotides: TGCGCCAGCAGCTTGGTGTCGTCAGGGTCTCTTACGCAGTATTTT. Translation gives CASSLVSSGSLTQYF. Combining the CDR3 with reference TRBV5-1 and TRBJ2-3 gives the whole variable domain KAGVTQTPRYLIKTRGQQVTLSCSPISGHRSVSWYQQTPGQGLQFLFEYFSETQRNKGNFPGRFSGRQFSNSRSEMNVSTLELGDSALYLCASSLVSSGSLTQYFGPGTRLTVL.